One sample yielded the 27 T cell receptor beta chains listed below, sequenced in a study of cytomegalovirus exposure and HLA in healthy donors. Repertoires were generated with immunoSEQ multiplex PCR, while TCRdb's copy carries only in-frame clones and drops some. This sample has about 47,000 clones, with 80% to 95% found just once. Source material: PBMCs. All receptors derive from a young man in good health and CMV-seronegative.

The V gene is TRBV2, the J gene TRBJ2-3; 7 bases are a match to TRBD1. The V gene's germline CDR1 is SNHLY and CDR2 FYNNEI. The ends lost 5 bases at V and 7 bases at J; junction bases unmatched: 15. CDR3 length: 16 residues. Written as DNA, the CDR3 is TGTGCCAGCAGTCCCCAAACGACAGGGTTTGTGAATACGCAGTATTTT. Its protein is CASSPQTTGFVNTQYF.

The rearrangement uses TRBV2 and TRBJ1-2, with a possible D match to TRBD1 (6 bases). Germline assignment: CDR1 SNHLY and CDR2 FYNNEI. The V end was cut by 0 bases, the J end by 6 bases, with 17 bases between. The CDR3 consists of 16 residues. This chain's CDR3 is CASSEARSAGVDGYTF. The CDR3 DNA reads as TGTGCCAGCAGTGAAGCTAGAAGTGCAGGGGTGGATGGCTACACCTTC. The variable domain in full, completed from reference TRBV2 and TRBJ1-2, reads EPEVTQTPSHQVTQMGQEVILRCVPISNHLYFYWYRQILGQKVEFLVSFYNNEISEKSEIFDDQFSVERPDGSNFTLKIRSTKLEDSAMYFCASSEARSAGVDGYTFGSGTRLTVV.

The table lists this clone with a count of one. The chain links TRBV4-1 to TRBJ2-3; 16 bases map to TRBD2. The CDR3 spans 17 residues. Germline CDR1 reads MGHRA; CDR2 reads YSYEKL. V lost 3 bases, J lost 7 bases, and 7 bases stayed unmatched. The CDR3 DNA is TGCGCCAGCAGCCAGGGGGGACTAGCGGGAGGGCCTTATACGCAGTATTTT. Its protein product is CASSQGGLAGGPYTQYF.

V and J are TRBV4-1 and TRBJ2-3; perhaps TRBD2 as D (5 bases). Germline lookup yields CDR1 MGHRA and CDR2 YSYEKL. The CDR3 length is 14 residues. V lost 3 bases and J 2 bases, leaving 9 bases between the germline ends. The CDR3 DNA follows: TGCGCCAGCAGCCATGACTATTACACAGATACGCAGTATTTT. It codes for CASSHDYYTDTQYF.

This clone was seen once. The DNA of the CDR3 is TGTGCCAGCAGTTATATCACAGGCCGAGCCTACGAGCAGTACTTC. Its translation is CASSYITGRAYEQYF. This chain links TRBV6-5 with TRBJ2-7, with D perhaps TRBD1 (5 bases). Germline CDR1 reads MNHEY; CDR2 reads SVGAGI. The CDR3 runs to 15 residues. V was shortened by 3 bases and J by 2 bases, with 14 bases between the two germline ends.

The CDR3 here is CASSVAGGLSDTQYF. DNA for the CDR3: TGTGCCAGCAGTGTAGCGGGAGGGTTGTCAGATACGCAGTATTTT. This chain links TRBV27 with TRBJ2-3; 11 nucleotides match TRBD2. V was pared by 5 bases and J by 4 bases, with 5 bases of the junction left unmatched. CDR3 length equals 15 residues. Germline CDR1 MNHEY, CDR2 SMNVEV (reference sequence).

This chain joins TRBV2 and TRBJ2-1; 10 bases are shared with TRBD1. CDR3 length equals 15 residues. V lost 8 bases to trimming and J lost 5 bases; unmatched junction nucleotides: 9. In germline, CDR1 is SNHLY, CDR2 FYNNEI. The CDR3 reads CASFLRQGADNEQFF. CDR3 coding DNA: TGTGCCAGCTTTCTCCGACAGGGGGCAGACAATGAGCAGTTCTTC.

Sample share makes this clone medium-sized. The gene calls are TRBV19 and TRBJ2-1; 8 nucleotides align to TRBD2. The length of the CDR3 is 18 residues. Unmatched junction bases numbered 13, after V lost 1 base and J lost 5 bases. Germline lookup yields CDR1 LNHDA and CDR2 SQIVND (reference sequence). The CDR3 loop is CASSIGDSGVPGNNEQFF. CDR3 nucleotides: TGTGCCAGTAGTATAGGGGATAGCGGGGTCCCTGGTAACAATGAGCAGTTCTTC.

The chain links TRBV28 to TRBJ2-7; a possible D gene is TRBD1 (6 bases). Trimming left V 8 bases short and J 2 bases short, with 16 bases between. CDR1 and CDR2 from the germline V gene are MDHEN and SYDVKM. The CDR3 length is 14 residues. CDR3 DNA sequence: TGTGCCAGCTACAGCAGAGGGGGAACCTACGAGCAGTACTTC. Its protein is CASYSRGGTYEQYF.

The chain employs TRBV6-5 and TRBJ2-7; 10 bases fit TRBD2. CDR1 is MNHEY and CDR2 is SVGAGI in the germline V gene. V was clipped by 6 bases and J by 3 bases; unmatched bases: 8. The CDR3 is 15 amino acids. CDR3 residues: CASRHAASGSYEQYF. The DNA for the CDR3 is TGTGCCAGCAGACACGCGGCTAGCGGGAGCTACGAGCAGTACTTC.

This clone was detected once. V gene TRBV6-5 combines with J gene TRBJ1-4; possibly TRBD1 for D (6 bases). The CDR3 length is 14 residues. V was pared by 5 bases and J by 6 bases, with 13 bases between. From germline, CDR1 is MNHEY and CDR2 SVGAGI. CDR3 bases: TGTGCCAGCAGTAGGGGGGGGCAAGATGAAAAACTGTTTTTT. Protein product: CASSRGGQDEKLFF.

The chain employs TRBV5-1 and TRBJ2-5; 11 bases are a match to TRBD2. V gave up 0 bases and J gave up 4 bases; unmatched junction bases: 8. CDR3 length: 17 residues. From germline, CDR1 is SGHRS and CDR2 YFSETQ. CDR3 in amino acids: CASSLVTSGSPGETQYF. CDR3 sequence (DNA): TGCGCCAGCAGCTTGGTTACTAGCGGGAGCCCCGGAGAGACCCAGTACTTC.

This sequence joins TRBV6-6 and TRBJ2-5; D gene unclear. V shed 2 bases and J shed 5 bases, with 12 bases lying between them. Germline V gives CDR1 MNHNY, CDR2 SVGAGI (reference sequence). The CDR3 runs 14 residues. Written as DNA, the CDR3 is TGTGCCAGCAGTTACGCACAGAGTCGGGAGACCCAGTACTTC. Translating gives CASSYAQSRETQYF.

V gene TRBV28 combines with J gene TRBJ1-1, with unresolved D. The V gene lost 5 bases and the J gene lost 8 bases, with 12 bases spanning the gap. This CDR3 region has 12 residues. Germline V CDR1 and CDR2: MDHEN, SYDVKM. DNA of the CDR3: TGTGCCAGCAGTCTTCGACAAATAGAAGCTTTCTTT. Translation gives CASSLRQIEAFF. Looking up the rest from reference TRBV28 and TRBJ1-1 gives the full variable domain: DVKVTQSSRYLVKRTGEKVFLECVQDMDHENMFWYRQDPGLGLRLIYFSYDVKMKEKGDIPEGYSVSREKKERFSLILESASTNQTSMYLCASSLRQIEAFFGQGTRLTVV.

The chain combines TRBV6-1 with TRBJ2-7, with no clear D. The CDR3 spans 15 residues. The germline V gene encodes CDR1 MNHNS and CDR2 SASEGT. V gave up 7 bases and J gave up 0 bases, with 16 bases separating them. CDR3 DNA sequence: TGTGCCAGCACCCGCGCTGATCTTAGCTCCTACGAGCAGTACTTC. As protein: CASTRADLSSYEQYF.

V and J are TRBV19 and TRBJ1-5; D is ambiguous. This CDR3 has 15 amino acids. Germline V CDR1 and CDR2: LNHDA, SQIVND (reference sequence). The germline V and J ends were trimmed by 5 bases and 0 bases, with 11 bases remaining between them. CDR3 DNA: TGTGCCAGTAGTTGGAGGTCCCATAGCAATCAGCCCCAGCATTTT. Protein: CASSWRSHSNQPQHF. Drawing the rest from reference TRBV19 and TRBJ1-5, the complete variable domain is DGGITQSPKYLFRKEGQNVTLSCEQNLNHDAMYWYRQDPGQGLRLIYYSQIVNDFQKGDIAEGYSVSREKKESFPLTVTSAQKNPTAFYLCASSWRSHSNQPQHFGDGTRLSIL.

The V and J genes are TRBV6-6 and TRBJ2-3; D is possibly TRBD2 (5 bases). Trimming pared 0 bases from V and 5 bases from J, leaving 6 bases between. Germline V gene sequence: CDR1 MNHNY, CDR2 SVGAGI (reference sequence). The CDR3 consists of 13 residues. The CDR3 sequence: CASSYSRVDTQYF. CDR3 in DNA: TGTGCCAGCAGTTACTCGAGGGTAGATACGCAGTATTTT.

The chain couples TRBV7-9 to TRBJ2-2, with a possible D match to TRBD1 (6 bases). The CDR3 totals 15 residues. Per the germline V gene, CDR1 is SEHNR and CDR2 is FQNEAQ (reference sequence). V lost 7 bases to trimming and J lost 0 bases, with 12 bases between them. The CDR3 bases are TGTGCCAGCATCCAGGGGAGCCCGAACACCGGGGAGCTGTTTTTT. Translating gives CASIQGSPNTGELFF.

V usage is TRBV2 and J usage is TRBJ2-7; D ambiguous. The CDR3 sequence is 13 residues long. Trimming shortened V by 3 bases and J by 3 bases, and 9 bases separated the two germline ends. The germline V gene encodes CDR1 SNHLY and CDR2 FYNNEI. The CDR3 reads CASSESSFYEQYF. The CDR3 DNA reads as TGTGCCAGCAGTGAGTCTTCTTTCTACGAGCAGTACTTC.

The V and J genes are TRBV12-5 and TRBJ2-7; TRBD1 matches 7 bases. CDR1 is LGHNT and CDR2 is FRNRAP in the germline V gene. CDR3 size: 14 residues. V was pared by 3 bases and J by 4 bases, with 6 bases of the junction left unmatched. CDR3 amino acids: CASGLGTAVYEQYF. Here the CDR3 DNA reads TGTGCTAGTGGTTTAGGGACAGCGGTTTACGAGCAGTACTTC.

This chain links TRBV28 with TRBJ2-7; the match to TRBD1 covers 8 bases. The CDR3 length is 15 residues. V was clipped by 4 bases and J by 5 bases; unmatched bases: 10. CDR1 is MDHEN, CDR2 SYDVKM, per germline. CDR3 coding DNA: TGTGCCAGCAGTTCCCGCCCAGGGGGCGTCAACGAGCAGTACTTC. This encodes CASSSRPGGVNEQYF.

This clone was observed once. The V call is TRBV5-1, the J call TRBJ2-1; D possibly corresponds to TRBD1 (5 bases). CDR1 is SGHRS and CDR2 is YFSETQ in the germline V gene. The V gene lost 4 bases and the J gene lost 10 bases, with 12 bases spanning the gap. The length of the CDR3 is 12 residues. The chain's CDR3 is CASSLSDREQFF. In DNA, the CDR3 is TGCGCCAGCAGCCTTTCCGACAGAGAGCAGTTCTTC.

This rearrangement joins TRBV5-1 to TRBJ2-7; 9 positions agree with TRBD1. V was clipped by 2 bases and J by 0 bases; unmatched bases: 3. The CDR3 consists of 15 residues. The germline V gene has CDR1 SGHRS and CDR2 YFSETQ. The chain's CDR3 is CASSLATGGSYEQYF. DNA of the CDR3: TGCGCCAGCAGCTTAGCGACAGGGGGCTCCTACGAGCAGTACTTC.

The genes are TRBV7-2 and TRBJ2-7, with TRBD2 identical over 13 bases. Germline V gives CDR1 SGHTA, CDR2 FQGNSA. CDR3 length: 15 amino acids. Trimming cost V 2 bases and J 5 bases; bases outside gene matches: 3. CDR3 nucleotides: TGTGCCAGCAGCTTAAGACTAGCGGGGGGACACGAGCAGTACTTC. Translation: CASSLRLAGGHEQYF. Looking up the rest from reference TRBV7-2 and TRBJ2-7 gives the full variable domain: GAGVSQSPSNKVTEKGKDVELRCDPISGHTALYWYRQSLGQGLEFLIYFQGNSAPDKSGLPSDRFSAERTGGSVSTLTIQRTQQEDSAVYLCASSLRLAGGHEQYFGPGTRLTVT.

The chain has TRBV11-3 and TRBJ2-1, with TRBD1 matching 8 bases. J lost 10 bases, V lost 4 bases, and 9 bases had no gene match. The germline V gene encodes CDR1 SGHNT and CDR2 YENEEA. The CDR3 extends over 14 amino acids. CDR3 residues: CASSSRQGRFEQFF. The CDR3 coding sequence is TGTGCCAGCAGCTCTCGACAGGGGAGGTTCGAGCAGTTCTTC. Using reference TRBV11-3 and TRBJ2-1 for the parts outside the CDR3, the full variable domain is EAGVVQSPRYKIIEKKQPVAFWCNPISGHNTLYWYLQNLGQGPELLIRYENEEAVDDSQLPKDRFSAERLKGVDSTLKIQPAELGDSAVYLCASSSRQGRFEQFFGPGTRLTVL.

For the CDR3, the DNA is TGTGCCAGCGGACTTTCCGGACAGGGTAGCACAGATACGCAGTATTTT. Its protein is CASGLSGQGSTDTQYF. The chain recombines TRBV7-2 with TRBJ2-3, with 8 bases lining up with TRBD1. Germline V gene lookup returns CDR1 SGHTA and CDR2 FQGNSA. The CDR3 extends over 16 amino acids. The ends lost 8 bases at V and 0 bases at J; junction bases unmatched: 10. Full variable domain (missing parts from reference TRBV7-2 and TRBJ2-3): GAGVSQSPSNKVTEKGKDVELRCDPISGHTALYWYRQSLGQGLEFLIYFQGNSAPDKSGLPSDRFSAERTGGSVSTLTIQRTQQEDSAVYLCASGLSGQGSTDTQYFGPGTRLTVL.

The chain uses TRBV5-4 and TRBJ2-5, with D tentatively TRBD1 (5 bases). The CDR3 length is 16 residues. Trimming removed 3 bases from V and 2 bases from J, with 17 bases in between. CDR1 is SGHNT, CDR2 YYREEE, per germline (reference sequence). CDR3 in amino acids: CASSSGSSAGQETQYF. The CDR3 DNA sequence: TGTGCCAGCAGCTCAGGGTCTTCGGCCGGTCAAGAGACCCAGTACTTC.